A single sample is the source of the 8 T cell receptor beta chains below, sequenced in a study of glioma-infiltrating T cells. Amplification of TCR alpha and beta CDR3 regions from RNA used iRepertoire nested multiplex PCR. TCRdb re-derived calls from the multiplex PCR reads in MiXCR, one entry per CDR3 protein. Of more than 350,000 distinct CDR3 sequences listed, approximately 42% are singletons. The sample was glioma tissue, nonneoplastic brain tissue, or PBMCs (not recorded which). The receptor source for this set is a human donor with low-grade glioma or glioblastoma, undergoing nonglioma brain surgery, or in good health (not recorded which).

As to this clonotype: Since the CDR3 does not end with the conserved phenylalanine or tryptophan, this likely comes from a read error. V usage is TRBV4-1 and J usage is TRBJ2-1, with unresolved D. This CDR3 has 12 amino acids. Germline CDR1 MGHRA, CDR2 YSYEKL. Deletions cut 0 bases from V and 4 bases from J, with 1 base between. The CDR3 loop reads CASSQDYNEQFL. The CDR3, as DNA: TGCGCCAGCAGCCAAGATTACAATGAGCAGTTCCTC.

This clonotype was counted between two and nine times. V and J are TRBV19 and TRBJ2-7; 13 nucleotides agree with TRBD2. This CDR3 comprises 14 residues. The germline CDR1 and CDR2 sequences are LNHDA and SQIVND (reference sequence). V lost 6 bases and J lost 6; bases outside the gene matches: 5. The chain's CDR3 is CASSGLAGVVEQYF. The CDR3 coding sequence is TGTGCCAGTAGCGGACTAGCGGGAGTTGTCGAGCAGTACTTC.

For this clonotype: A much larger clonotype is one base distant, so this may be a read error. CDR3 sequence (DNA): TGTGTCAGCGGTCGGATTCTGGGTAACGAGCAGTACTTC. This translates into CVSGRILGNEQYF. The gene calls are TRBV27 and TRBJ2-7; weak D call: TRBD2 (5 bases). The CDR3 has 13 residues. Germline V gene data show CDR1 as MNHEY and CDR2 as SMNVEV (reference sequence).

As regards this clonotype: At one boundary the junction diverges from the germline segment, which might be a read error. The chain couples TRBV28 to TRBJ2-1; 14 bases fit TRBD2. The CDR3 is 15 amino acids. Per the germline V gene, CDR1 is MDHEN and CDR2 is SYDVKM. CDR3 amino acids: CASSRTSGRTNEKFF. Here the CDR3 DNA reads TGTGCCAGCAGTCGGACTAGCGGGAGGACTAATGAGAAGTTCTTC.

This clonotype was picked up a small number of times. The gene calls are TRBV4-3 and TRBJ2-1; TRBD2 matches 11 bases. The V segment lost 4 bases and the J segment 4 bases; nucleotides outside the gene matches: 6. The CDR3 length is 16 residues. Germline V gene sequence: CDR1 LGHNA, CDR2 YSLEER. CDR3 protein: CASSRLTSGEYNEQFF. The DNA for the CDR3 is TGCGCCAGCAGCCGCCTGACTAGCGGGGAGTACAATGAGCAGTTCTTC.

The V and J genes are TRBV3-1 and TRBJ1-1, with no clear D. The V and J ends lost 7 bases and 6 bases respectively, with 9 bases between them. Germline CDR1 is LGHDT and CDR2 is YNNKEL (reference sequence). The CDR3 length is 11 residues. The CDR3 DNA reads as TGTGCCAGCATCGCACTCGCTGAAGCTTTCTTT. The encoded protein is CASIALAEAFF.

There are many counts of this clonotype. The chain uses TRBV20-1 and TRBJ1-5; 7 positions agree with TRBD1. The length of the CDR3 is 15 residues. Germline CDR1 DFQATT, CDR2 SNEGSKA (reference sequence). The junction had 6 bases not matched to a gene; V was cut back by 2 bases and J by 2 bases. The CDR3 DNA reads as TGCAGTGCTAGATGGGTAGGACAGGGCAATCAGCCCCAGCATTTT. This sequence encodes CSARWVGQGNQPQHF.

As regards this clonotype: A read error may account for a junction end that differs from germline. This chain links TRBV7-2 with TRBJ2-3, with 9 nucleotides matching TRBD2. The CDR3 length is 15 residues. Germline lookup yields CDR1 SGHTA and CDR2 FQGNSA. CDR3: CANSQSGRQSDTQYF. CDR3 bases: TGTGCCAACAGCCAAAGCGGGAGGCAGTCAGATACGCAGTATTTT.